The rows below give T cell receptor beta chains drawn from one sample of a study of T cell responses to AZD1222 COVID-19 vaccine. Data came from immunoSEQ multiplex PCR; TCRdb stores just in-frame clones and leaves some out. The data show 75,000 to 100,000 clones, 92% seen once. Sequences were derived from peripheral blood, sampled 28 days after the second AZD1222 dose. The source of these receptors is an adult who received the AZD1222 COVID-19 vaccine. CDR3s include the opening cysteine and the closing phenylalanine or tryptophan. D genes are given only for firm matches. Some rows mark clone size as missing; the rest say once, few, many or name a class of expanded clone.

J: TRBJ1-6
length: 15
V: TRBV6-5
size: .
D: .
CDR3: CASNSRDLLNSPLHF
DNA: TGTGCCAGCAATTCCAGGGACCTGTTGAATTCACCCCTCCACTTT

J: TRBJ1-2
length: 13
V: TRBV6-5
size: .
D: .
CDR3: CASSYSHSYGYTF
DNA: TGTGCCAGCAGTTATTCCCACAGCTATGGCTACACCTTC

J: TRBJ1-2
length: 14
V: TRBV28
size: .
D: .
CDR3: CASSSRTANYGYTF
DNA: TGTGCCAGCAGTTCCCGGACTGCGAACTATGGCTACACCTTC

J: TRBJ1-1
length: 13
V: TRBV2
size: .
D: .
CDR3: CASQIHLNTEAFF
DNA: TGTGCCAGCCAAATCCACCTGAACACTGAAGCTTTCTTT

J: TRBJ2-6
length: 15
V: TRBV19
size: .
D: .
CDR3: CASTPSGSGANVLTF
DNA: TGTGCCAGTACCCCGTCGGGTTCTGGGGCCAACGTCCTGACTTTC

J: TRBJ2-2
length: 12
V: TRBV7-3
size: few
D: .
CDR3: CASSQLNGELFF
DNA: TGTGCCAGCAGCCAATTAAACGGGGAGCTGTTTTTT

J: TRBJ1-2
length: 14
V: TRBV9
size: .
D: .
CDR3: CASSPTEGSYGYTF
DNA: TGTGCCAGCAGCCCCACTGAGGGCTCCTATGGCTACACCTTC

J: TRBJ1-6
length: 14
V: TRBV3-1/TRBV3-2
size: .
D: .
CDR3: CASSQVDEGSPLHF
DNA: TGTGCCAGCAGCCAAGTTGATGAGGGTTCACCCCTCCACTTT

J: TRBJ1-1
length: 12
V: TRBV6-5
size: .
D: TRBD1
CDR3: CVTSRGRTEAFF
DNA: TGTGTTACCTCCAGGGGGCGAACTGAAGCTTTCTTT

J: TRBJ2-7
length: 14
V: TRBV4-1
size: .
D: .
CDR3: CASSQDPRALEQYF
DNA: TGCGCCAGCAGCCAAGACCCCCGAGCCCTCGAGCAGTACTTC

J: TRBJ2-1
length: 16
V: TRBV18
size: .
D: .
CDR3: CASSPQRGGGYNEQFF
DNA: TGTGCCAGCTCACCTCAAAGGGGGGGCGGGTACAATGAGCAGTTCTTC

J: TRBJ2-1
length: 15
V: TRBV11-3
size: .
D: .
CDR3: CASSPRDNSDNEQFF
DNA: TGTGCCAGCAGCCCACGGGACAACTCTGACAATGAGCAGTTCTTC

J: TRBJ2-3
length: 13
V: TRBV6-1
size: .
D: .
CDR3: CASSERGGDTQYF
DNA: TGTGCCAGCAGTGAGAGGGGGGGAGATACGCAGTATTTT

J: TRBJ1-3
length: 14
V: TRBV4-1
size: .
D: TRBD1
CDR3: CASSQTGLGNTIYF
DNA: TGCGCCAGCAGCCAGACAGGGCTTGGAAACACCATATATTTT

J: TRBJ2-5
length: 13
V: TRBV5-4
size: .
D: .
CDR3: CASSSGDQETQYF
DNA: TGTGCCAGCAGCTCCGGGGACCAAGAGACCCAGTACTTC

J: TRBJ2-7
length: 13
V: TRBV5-1
size: .
D: .
CDR3: CASSLTGNLEQYF
DNA: TGCGCCAGCAGCTTGACGGGAAACCTGGAGCAGTACTTC

J: TRBJ1-4
length: 13
V: TRBV19
size: .
D: .
CDR3: CASSMDGNEKLFF
DNA: TGTGCCAGTAGTATGGATGGTAATGAAAAACTGTTTTTT

J: TRBJ1-2
length: 12
V: TRBV7-3
size: .
D: .
CDR3: CASSPDNYGYTF
DNA: TGTGCCAGCAGCCCGGACAACTATGGCTACACCTTC